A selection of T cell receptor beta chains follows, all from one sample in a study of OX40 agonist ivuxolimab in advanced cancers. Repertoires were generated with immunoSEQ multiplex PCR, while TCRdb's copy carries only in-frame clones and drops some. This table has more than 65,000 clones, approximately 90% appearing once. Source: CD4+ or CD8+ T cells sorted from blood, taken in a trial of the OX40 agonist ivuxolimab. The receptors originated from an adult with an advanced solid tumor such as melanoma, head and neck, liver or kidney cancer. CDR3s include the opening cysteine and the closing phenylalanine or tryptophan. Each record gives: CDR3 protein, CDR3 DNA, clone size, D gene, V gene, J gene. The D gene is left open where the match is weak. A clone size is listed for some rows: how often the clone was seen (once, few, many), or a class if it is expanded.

CASSTLAHTGFTEAFF	TGTGCCAGCAGTACCCTGGCGCACACAGGGTTCACTGAAGCTTTCTTT	NA	NA	TRBV27	TRBJ1-1
CASSLAPYNEQFF	TGCGCCAGCAGCTTGGCTCCCTACAATGAGCAGTTCTTC	NA	NA	TRBV5-1	TRBJ2-1
CASSDRGPTRELFF	TGTGCCAGCAGTGACAGGGGGCCCACCCGGGAGCTGTTTTTT	NA	TRBD1	TRBV6-1	TRBJ2-2
CASSSGLAGYKETQYF	TGTGCCAGCAGCTCAGGACTAGCGGGGTACAAAGAGACCCAGTACTTC	NA	TRBD2	TRBV9	TRBJ2-5
CASSTLGTGPNQPQHF	TGTGCCAGCAGTACCCTAGGGACAGGGCCCAATCAGCCCCAGCATTTT	NA	TRBD1	TRBV27	TRBJ1-5
CASSLGTVNYGYTF	TGTGCCAGTAGTCTCGGGACAGTCAACTATGGCTACACCTTC	NA	TRBD1	TRBV19	TRBJ1-2
CASSSTDQSWMIGYTF	TGTGCCAGCAGCTCCACCGACCAAAGTTGGATGATCGGCTACACCTTC	NA	NA	TRBV7-9	TRBJ1-2
CASSAGNYGYTF	TGTGCCAGCAGTGCAGGAAACTATGGCTACACCTTC	once	NA	TRBV6-4	TRBJ1-2
CASSPTENTEAFF	TGTGCCAGCAGCCCGACAGAGAACACTGAAGCTTTCTTT	NA	NA	TRBV7-9	TRBJ1-1
CASSVGSLYGYTF	TGTGCCAGTAGTGTCGGGTCCTTATATGGCTACACCTTC	NA	NA	TRBV19	TRBJ1-2
CASSLPSSYNEQFF	TGTGCCAGCAGCTTGCCGAGCTCCTACAATGAGCAGTTCTTC	NA	NA	TRBV5-6	TRBJ2-1
CASSPGQGSLTVYEQYF	TGCGCCAGCAGCCCGGGACAGGGGTCCTTGACCGTCTACGAGCAGTACTTC	NA	TRBD1	TRBV5-1	TRBJ2-7
CASSDGTGYEQYF	TGCGCCAGCAGTGACGGGACTGGTTACGAGCAGTACTTC	NA	NA	TRBV10-2	TRBJ2-7
CASSQDTGGYTEAFF	TGCGCCAGCAGCCAAGATACCGGGGGCTACACTGAAGCTTTCTTT	NA	NA	TRBV4-3	TRBJ1-1
CASSDRALEAFF	TGTGCCAGTAGTGACCGGGCCTTAGAAGCTTTCTTT	NA	NA	TRBV19	TRBJ1-1
CATSRPDSFYEQYF	TGTGCCACCAGCCGCCCGGACAGCTTCTACGAGCAGTACTTC	NA	NA	TRBV15	TRBJ2-7
CASSSHPQGGLFF	TGTGCCAGCAGCTCCCACCCACAGGGGGGGCTGTTTTTT	NA	TRBD1	TRBV5-6	TRBJ1-4
CASSQGDLGNSPLHF	TGCGCCAGCAGCCAAGGGGACCTAGGGAATTCACCCCTCCACTTT	NA	NA	TRBV4-1	TRBJ1-6
CASSAAGGSTGELFF	TGTGCCAGCAGTGCGGCGGGGGGGAGCACCGGGGAGCTGTTTTTT	NA	TRBD2	TRBV6-1	TRBJ2-2
CASSLPPGLAGREQYF	TGTGCCAGCAGCTTACCCCCGGGACTAGCGGGGAGAGAGCAGTACTTC	NA	TRBD2	TRBV11-2	TRBJ2-7
CASSYALNTEAFF	TGTGCCAGCAGTTACGCATTGAACACTGAAGCTTTCTTT	NA	NA	TRBV6-5	TRBJ1-1
CASSLVQGAEEQYF	TGTGCCAGCAGCTTAGTACAGGGGGCTGAAGAGCAGTACTTC	NA	TRBD1	TRBV7-2	TRBJ2-5
CASSFFQGYEQYF	TGCGCCAGCAGCTTTTTCCAGGGATACGAGCAGTACTTC	NA	NA	TRBV5-1	TRBJ2-7
CASSEASVTGELFF	TGTGCCAGCAGTGAGGCTAGCGTCACCGGGGAGCTGTTTTTT	NA	NA	TRBV6-4	TRBJ2-2
CASSFSTSGGSEQYF	TGTGCCAGCAGCTTTTCGACTAGCGGGGGCTCTGAGCAGTACTTC	NA	TRBD2	TRBV7-8	TRBJ2-7
CASSSLGLIINEQFF	TGTGCCAGCAGTTCCCTGGGACTTATAATAAATGAGCAGTTCTTC	NA	NA	TRBV27	TRBJ2-1
CASSPLGTSRGNEQFF	TGTGCCAGCAGCCCACTCGGGACTAGCAGAGGGAATGAGCAGTTCTTC	NA	TRBD2	TRBV13	TRBJ2-1
CASSPLAGGPEDTQYF	TGCGCCAGCAGCCCGCTAGCGGGGGGGCCGGAAGATACGCAGTATTTT	NA	TRBD2	TRBV4-1	TRBJ2-3
CASTPGGVYNEQFF	TGTGCCAGCACACCCGGAGGGGTTTACAATGAGCAGTTCTTC	few	NA	TRBV27	TRBJ2-1
CATRGLARYNEQFF	TGTGCTACCCGGGGACTAGCGAGATACAATGAGCAGTTCTTC	NA	TRBD2	TRBV12-5	TRBJ2-1
CASSSSTTDTQYF	TGTGCCAGCAGCTCCTCTACCACAGATACGCAGTATTTT	NA	NA	TRBV13	TRBJ2-3
CATEPGPYNEQFF	TGTGCCACAGAACCGGGACCTTACAATGAGCAGTTCTTC	NA	NA	TRBV19	TRBJ2-1